Listed here are 26 T cell receptor beta chains from one sample, sequenced in a study of T cell clonality in common variable immunodeficiency. TCRdb's copy holds only in-frame clones and misses some; the assay was immunoSEQ multiplex PCR. The table lists 35,000 to 50,000 clones, with no singletons. The specimen was peripheral blood mononuclear cells. These receptors were collected from a person between 18 and 75 years old in good health.

This clone has more than one count but fewer than ten. The CDR3 DNA, read in part, is TGCAGTGCCGGTGGGGGCGGATACAATCAGCCG. Protein: CSAGGGGYNQP. The whole CDR3 region reads CSAGGGGYNQPQYF. The gene calls are TRBV20-1 and TRBJ2-3, with D possibly TRBD1 on 6 matching bases. The sequenced fragment ends 3 residues before the CDR3 boundary, so the rest is inferred from the germline J gene. Per germline, CDR1 DFQATT and CDR2 SNEGSKA (reference sequence). The CDR3 is made up of 14 amino acids.

This clone was counted many times. The read comes to an end 3 residues before the CDR3 does, leaving the germline J gene to fill in the end. V is TRBV28 and J is TRBJ2-3; a weak D match, TRBD2 (6 bases). V was trimmed by 5 bases and J by 1 base, leaving 13 bases between them. Germline V lookup: CDR1 MDHEN, CDR2 SYDVKM. CDR3 length: 15 residues. This CDR3 reads CASSLGTVGTDTQYF. CDR3 DNA, as far as it was read: TGTGCCAGCAGTCTCGGGACTGTCGGCACAGATACG.

The table lists this clone with many counts. The read ends 3 residues early relative to the CDR3; the germline J gene fills the gap. V gene TRBV20-1 combines with J gene TRBJ2-1; TRBD2 matches 8 bases. This CDR3 is built from 16 residues. Germline CDR1 DFQATT, CDR2 SNEGSKA (reference sequence). J was trimmed by 4 bases and V by 0 bases; bases with no gene match: 8. CDR3 sequence: CSARDLLAGTYNEQFF. Incomplete CDR3 DNA: TGCAGTGCTAGAGATCTCTTAGCGGGGACTTACAATGAG.

This clone occurred many times. From the germline J gene comes the end of the CDR3, since the read stops 3 residues before it. The chain combines TRBV18 with TRBJ2-3, with D uncertain. Germline lookup yields CDR1 KGHSH and CDR2 LQKENI. CDR3 length: 13 amino acids. V was shortened by 3 bases and J by 8 bases, with 12 bases between the two germline ends. The CDR3 protein is CASSPESPGTQYF. Partial CDR3 DNA: TGTGCCAGCTCACCCGAGAGCCCGGGTACG.

This clone has a count of ten or more. The read gets to within 3 residues of the CDR3 end, and the germline J gene fills in the rest. J is TRBJ1-2 and V is TRBV5-6, with D possibly TRBD1 on 5 matching bases. There are 13 residues in the CDR3. CDR1 and CDR2 (germline): SGHDT, YYEEEE. The CDR3 bases that were read are TGTGCCAGCAGCCCGACCGGGACTTGGGGC. Translated: CASSPTGTWG. The full-length CDR3 reads as CASSPTGTWGYTF.

This clone was observed many times. The CDR3 end lies 3 residues beyond the end of the read and is filled in from the germline J gene. The chain uses TRBV20-1 and TRBJ1-6; TRBD1 might be the D (5 bases). The germline CDR1 and CDR2 sequences are DFQATT and SNEGSKA (reference sequence). The CDR3 covers 12 residues. Deletions cut 5 bases from V and 9 bases from J, with 11 bases between. The DNA read from the CDR3 is TGCAGTGCTCAGGGAGGGAGTTCACCC. Translated, it gives CSAQGGSSP. The complete CDR3 reads CSAQGGSSPLHF.

At least ten counts were recorded for this clone. Read sequence stops 3 residues before the CDR3 end, and the germline J gene provides the missing end. The rearrangement links TRBV5-1 to TRBJ1-2, with D unclear. This CDR3 region has 12 residues. Germline V CDR1 and CDR2: SGHRS, YFSETQ. V shed 6 bases and J shed 3 bases, with 9 bases lying between them. The DNA read from the CDR3 is TGCGCCAGCATAGCGGACGACTATGGC. Its translation is CASIADDYG. From start to end, the CDR3 is CASIADDYGYTF.

This clone was seen many times. The read stops 3 residues short of the end of the CDR3; the missing end is completed from the germline J gene. The chain has TRBV19 and TRBJ2-4; TRBD1 is a possible D gene (7 bases). The CDR3 sequence is 14 residues long. V was clipped by 8 bases and J by 3 bases, with 14 bases between them. The germline V gene has CDR1 LNHDA and CDR2 SQIVND (reference sequence). The CDR3 reads CASLSRGDKNIQYF. Partial CDR3 DNA: TGTGCCAGTCTATCCAGGGGGGACAAAAACATT. Supplemented by reference TRBV19 and TRBJ2-4, the full variable domain reads DGGITQSPKYLFRKEGQNVTLSCEQNLNHDAMYWYRQDPGQGLRLIYYSQIVNDFQKGDIAEGYSVSREKKESFPLTVTSAQKNPTAFYLCASLSRGDKNIQYFGAGTRLSVL.

Ten or more counts support this clone. Coverage ceases 3 residues before the CDR3 finishes, and the germline J gene fills in the end. This chain connects TRBV7-2 to TRBJ2-3; D is perhaps TRBD2 (5 bases). Germline assignment: CDR1 SGHTA and CDR2 FQGNSA. The CDR3 extends over 13 amino acids. V lost 5 bases and J lost 8, with 14 bases in between. The CDR3 loop is CASSPGDLLTQYF. Partial CDR3 DNA: TGTGCCAGCAGCCCCGGGGATCTGCTTACG.

This clone was observed many times. The read ends 3 residues shy of where the CDR3 ends; the end is completed using the germline J gene. This chain connects TRBV7-8 to TRBJ2-7; the D gene is possibly TRBD2 (6 bases). Germline V gene data show CDR1 as SGHVS and CDR2 as FQNEAQ. With 1 base removed from V and 1 base from J, the gap between germline ends came to 11 bases. The CDR3 consists of 15 residues. The CDR3 DNA, read in part, is TGTGCCAGCAGCTTAGTCGGGGGAGTGTCCTACGAG. It encodes CASSLVGGVSYE. The full CDR3 protein is CASSLVGGVSYEQYF.

This clone was picked up many times. The read ends 3 residues before the CDR3 terminus; that terminus is restored from the germline J gene. The chain links TRBV20-1 to TRBJ2-3; 11 bases map to TRBD2. This CDR3 region has 17 residues. Germline loops: CDR1 DFQATT, CDR2 SNEGSKA (reference sequence). With V trimmed by 1 base and J by 2 bases, 8 bases remained unmatched. CDR3 DNA (partial): TGCAGTGCTAGAGGTGCTGGACTAGCGGGCTTCACAGATACG. Its protein product is CSARGAGLAGFTDT. The full CDR3 protein is CSARGAGLAGFTDTQYF.

This clone has ten or more counts. The CDR3 end lies 3 residues beyond the end of the read and is filled in from the germline J gene. V usage is TRBV20-1 and J usage is TRBJ1-1; D gene uncertain. The V gene's germline CDR1 is DFQATT and CDR2 SNEGSKA (reference sequence). CDR3 size: 13 residues. Trimming took 2 bases from V and 5 from J, leaving 12 bases between them. The CDR3 sequence is CSARIPPGTEAFF. The sequenced CDR3 bases are TGCAGTGCTAGAATTCCTCCGGGTACTGAA.

This clone was counted ten times or more. Read sequence stops 3 residues before the CDR3 end, and the germline J gene provides the missing end. The V gene is TRBV29-1, the J gene TRBJ2-2; D possibly corresponds to TRBD2 (6 bases). This CDR3 comprises 12 residues. Trimming removed 1 base at V and 6 bases at J, with 6 bases between. CDR1 is SQVTM, CDR2 ANQGSEA, per germline. CDR3 bases read: TGCAGCGTTGAAGGCGGGGCCGGGGAG. Its protein product is CSVEGGAGE. The CDR3 in its entirety is CSVEGGAGELFF.

In this sample, this clone turned up many times. The CDR3 end lies 3 residues beyond the end of the read and is filled in from the germline J gene. The chain links TRBV13 to TRBJ2-4; no clear D. CDR1 is PRHDT, CDR2 FYEKMQ, per germline (reference sequence). There are 15 residues in the CDR3. Trimming took off 4 bases at V and 0 bases at J, with 10 bases between the two ends. Partial CDR3 DNA: TGTGCCAGCAGCTCATACGGTCGAGCCAAAAACATT. The encoded protein is CASSSYGRAKNI. The CDR3 reads in full as CASSSYGRAKNIQYF.

This clone was seen repeatedly, ten times or more. The sequenced fragment ends 3 residues before the CDR3 boundary, so the rest is inferred from the germline J gene. V is TRBV5-5 and J is TRBJ1-1, with D possibly being TRBD1 (5 bases). V was cut by 3 bases and J by 1 base, with 10 bases left in between. There are 14 residues in the CDR3. Germline loops: CDR1 SGHKS, CDR2 YYEKEE (reference sequence). Here the CDR3 reads CASSSLGQNTEAFF. The CDR3 bases that were read are TGTGCCAGCAGCTCGCTTGGACAGAACACTGAA.

This clone occurred many times. The CDR3 protein is CASSPARGVNTEAFF. The sequenced CDR3 bases are TGTGCCAGCAGCCCCGCCAGGGGGGTGAACACTGAA. The chain combines TRBV5-4 with TRBJ1-1, with TRBD1 matching 7 bases. The CDR3 is cut off 3 residues early in the read; its end comes from the germline J gene. V trimming: 4 bases; J trimming: 0 bases; junction bases outside the gene matches: 6. The CDR3 runs 15 residues. CDR1 and CDR2 (germline): SGHNT, YYREEE (reference sequence).

A few counts support this clone. The read is 3 residues too short to cover the CDR3 end, so that end is filled in from the germline J gene. The rearrangement joins TRBV18 to TRBJ1-1, with no clear D. The CDR3 loop spans 12 amino acids. Germline V lookup: CDR1 KGHSH, CDR2 LQKENI. CDR3 bases read: TGTGCCAGCTCACCACAGAACATCGAA. This codes for CASSPQNIE. The CDR3 as a whole reads CASSPQNIEAFF.

This clone was observed many times. The read halts 3 residues ahead of the CDR3 end, with the missing end drawn from the germline J gene. The chain joins TRBV18 to TRBJ2-1; D is unclear. V lost 0 bases and J 8 bases, leaving 20 bases between the germline ends. The CDR3 contains 17 residues. Germline CDR1 KGHSH, CDR2 LQKENI. This chain's CDR3 is CASSPPAESSLPDEQFF. The part of the CDR3 DNA that was read is TGTGCCAGCTCACCACCGGCGGAATCGAGTCTTCCGGATGAG.

Concerning this clone itself: The CDR3 end lies 3 residues beyond the end of the read and is filled in from the germline J gene. Other DNA sequences within the sample encode an identical CDR3. J is TRBJ2-3 and V is TRBV11-1; 12 bases are a match to TRBD2. The CDR3 has 14 amino acids. CDR1 and CDR2 (germline): SGHAT, FQDESV (reference sequence). The CDR3 reads CASSLSLAGGTQYF. CDR3 DNA, as far as it was read: TGTGCCAGCAGCTTATCGCTAGCGGGAGGGACG.

This clone has at least ten counts. The CDR3 end is not reached by the read, which stops 3 residues before it; the germline J gene fills it in. The V gene is TRBV2, the J gene TRBJ2-2; D is tentatively TRBD1 or TRBD2 (5 bases each). CDR1 is SNHLY and CDR2 is FYNNEI in the germline V gene. The V end was cut by 7 bases, the J end by 4 bases, with 19 bases between. CDR3 length: 16 residues. The sequenced CDR3 bases are TGTGCCAGCACCGGTGGACCGGAGAGGGGCACCGGGGAG. The encoded protein is CASTGGPERGTGE. The full-length CDR3 reads as CASTGGPERGTGELFF.

This clone was counted at least ten times. The read ends 3 residues before the CDR3 terminus; that terminus is restored from the germline J gene. This chain connects TRBV6-4 to TRBJ2-2; TRBD1 might be the D (6 bases). The CDR3 spans 14 residues. Germline V gives CDR1 MRHNA, CDR2 SNTAGT. Trimming shortened V by 3 bases and J by 6 bases, and 11 bases separated the two germline ends. The part of the CDR3 DNA that was read is TGTGCCAGCAGTGATAGCGAGGGGGCCGGGGAG. Protein: CASSDSEGAGE. The full CDR3 protein reads CASSDSEGAGELFF.

This clone showed up many times. The read ends 3 residues early relative to the CDR3; the germline J gene fills the gap. This chain uses TRBV7-2 with TRBJ2-1, with D possibly TRBD2 on 5 matching bases. The CDR3 is 15 amino acids. Trimming shortened V by 2 bases and J by 8 bases, and 16 bases separated the two germline ends. Germline V gives CDR1 SGHTA, CDR2 FQGNSA. The CDR3 DNA, read in part, is TGTGCCAGCAGCTTAAGGTCTGGAAGAGCGGATGAG. It codes for CASSLRSGRADE. The whole CDR3 protein reads CASSLRSGRADEQFF.

This clone was seen repeatedly, ten times or more. The CDR3 extends 3 residues past the end of the read, so its final part is completed from the germline J gene. V and J are TRBV7-6 and TRBJ2-5; 9 nucleotides align to TRBD2. The CDR3 has 16 residues. CDR1 and CDR2 (germline): SGHVS, FNYEAQ. V shed 1 base, J shed 4 bases, and the junction held 7 bases outside the gene matches. The part of the CDR3 DNA that was read is TGTGCCAGCAGCTTAGGTGGGGCGACTAGCGGAGAGACC. It specifies CASSLGGATSGET. The complete CDR3 reads CASSLGGATSGETQYF.

This clone showed up many times. The read comes to an end 3 residues before the CDR3 does, leaving the germline J gene to fill in the end. The chain employs TRBV2 and TRBJ1-2; D is perhaps TRBD1 (5 bases). The CDR3 consists of 15 residues. V lost 8 bases and J lost 2, with 18 bases in between. CDR1 is SNHLY, CDR2 FYNNEI, per germline. CDR3 sequence: CASSPGGAQNYGYTF. Partial CDR3 DNA: TGTGCCAGCTCACCGGGAGGGGCGCAGAACTATGGC.

This clone came up many times. The read ends 3 residues early relative to the CDR3; the germline J gene fills the gap. This chain links TRBV30 with TRBJ2-3; no firm D call. This CDR3 region has 11 residues. Germline CDR1 reads GTSNPN; CDR2 reads SVGIG (reference sequence). V was clipped by 0 bases and J by 5 bases, with 3 bases between them. CDR3 DNA, as far as it was read: TGTGCCTGGAGTGTTAAAGATACG. Translation gives CAWSVKDT. The whole CDR3 reads CAWSVKDTQYF.

This clone appeared many times. The read ends 3 residues before the CDR3 terminus; that terminus is restored from the germline J gene. The chain employs TRBV30 and TRBJ2-5, with TRBD1 identical over 10 bases. The CDR3 contains 16 residues. The germline V gene has CDR1 GTSNPN and CDR2 SVGIG (reference sequence). V gave up 0 bases and J gave up 3 bases; unmatched junction bases: 7. CDR3 sequence reads: CAWSVLSGTGEETQYF. The sequenced CDR3 bases are TGTGCCTGGAGTGTATTATCCGGGACAGGGGAAGAGACC.